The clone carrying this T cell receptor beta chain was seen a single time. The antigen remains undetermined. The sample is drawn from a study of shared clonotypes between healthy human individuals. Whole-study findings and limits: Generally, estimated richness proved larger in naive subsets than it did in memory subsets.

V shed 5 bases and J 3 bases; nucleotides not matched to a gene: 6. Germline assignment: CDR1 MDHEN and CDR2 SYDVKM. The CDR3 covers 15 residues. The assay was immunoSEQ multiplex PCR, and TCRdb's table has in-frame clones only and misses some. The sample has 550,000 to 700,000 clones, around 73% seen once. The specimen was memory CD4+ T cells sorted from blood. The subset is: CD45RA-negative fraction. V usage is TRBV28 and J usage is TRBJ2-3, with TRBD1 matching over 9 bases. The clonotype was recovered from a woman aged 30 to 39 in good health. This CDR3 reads CASSPPGQGTDTQYF. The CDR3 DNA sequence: TGTGCCAGCAGTCCTCCGGGACAGGGTACAGATACGCAGTATTTT.